This note documents a single T cell receptor (beta chain) sequence. Its antigen is currently unknown. The data stem from a study of cytomegalovirus exposure and HLA in healthy donors. 60 Vbeta and 13 Jbeta primers were used in PCR. Sequencing was performed with immunoSEQ multiplex PCR; in TCRdb, only in-frame clones are kept and a portion is missing. The sample includes some 180,000 clones, roughly 72% of them seen just once. Trimming stripped 0 bases from V and 1 base from J, with 4 bases between. This CDR3 contains 14 residues. Germline-derived CDR1 and CDR2 are MGHRA and YSYEKL. Study-level findings and limits: Within a later analysis, the majority of CMV-associated TCR beta chains appeared HLA-restricted. As a later analysis revealed, the rate of TCR association differed by HLA locus, with DRB1 most and HLA-C fewest.

The sequence derives from a young man in good health and CMV-seronegative. Sequences were obtained from PBMCs. The gene calls are TRBV4-1 and TRBJ2-1; D not resolved. The CDR3: CASSQDISYNEQFF. CDR3 DNA: TGCGCCAGCAGCCAAGATATTTCCTACAATGAGCAGTTCTTC.